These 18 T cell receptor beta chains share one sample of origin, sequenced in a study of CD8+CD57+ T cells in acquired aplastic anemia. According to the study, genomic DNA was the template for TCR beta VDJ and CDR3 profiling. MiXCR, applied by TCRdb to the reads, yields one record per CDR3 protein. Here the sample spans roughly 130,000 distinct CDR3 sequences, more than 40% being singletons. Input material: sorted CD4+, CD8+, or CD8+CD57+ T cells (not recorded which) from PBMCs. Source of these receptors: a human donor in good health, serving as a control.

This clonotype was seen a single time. The CDR3 here is CASSKWTYGYTF. Written as DNA, the CDR3 is TGTGCCAGCAGTAAATGGACCTATGGCTACACCTTC. This rearrangement joins TRBV12-3 or TRBV12-4 to TRBJ1-2; no clear D. There are 12 residues in the CDR3. The V and J ends lost 5 bases and 4 bases respectively, with 8 bases between them.

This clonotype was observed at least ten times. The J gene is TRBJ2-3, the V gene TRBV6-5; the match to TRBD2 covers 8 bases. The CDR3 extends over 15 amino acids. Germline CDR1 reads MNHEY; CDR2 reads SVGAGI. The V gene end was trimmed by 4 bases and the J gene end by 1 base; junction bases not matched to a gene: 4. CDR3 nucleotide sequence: TGTGCCAGCAGTTCCCGGCGGGGGGGCACAGATACGCAGTATTTT. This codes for CASSSRRGGTDTQYF.

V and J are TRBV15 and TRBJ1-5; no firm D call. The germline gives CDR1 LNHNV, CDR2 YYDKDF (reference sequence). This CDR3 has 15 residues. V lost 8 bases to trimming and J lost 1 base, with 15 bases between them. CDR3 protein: CATAHLRGSNQPQHF. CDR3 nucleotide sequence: TGTGCCACCGCACACCTCCGAGGGAGCAATCAGCCCCAGCATTTT.

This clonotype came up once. CDR3 bases: TGTGCCAGTAGTAATAGGGTAATGCAGCCCCAGCATTTT. Amino acid sequence: CASSNRVMQPQHF. V gene TRBV19 combines with J gene TRBJ1-5; the D is unclear. V was clipped by 4 bases and J by 7 bases, with 11 bases between them. The length of the CDR3 is 13 residues. Germline values: CDR1 LNHDA, CDR2 SQIVND (reference sequence).

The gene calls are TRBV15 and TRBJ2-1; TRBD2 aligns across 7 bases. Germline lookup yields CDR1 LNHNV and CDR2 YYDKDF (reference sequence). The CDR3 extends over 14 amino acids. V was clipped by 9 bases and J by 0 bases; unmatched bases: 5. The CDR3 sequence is CATGAGSSYNEQFF. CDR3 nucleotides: TGTGCCACAGGAGCGGGGAGCTCCTACAATGAGCAGTTCTTC. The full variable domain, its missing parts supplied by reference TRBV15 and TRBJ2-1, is DAMVIQNPRYQVTQFGKPVTLSCSQTLNHNVMYWYQQKSSQAPKLLFHYYDKDFNNEADTPDNFQSRRPNTSFCFLDIRSPGLGDTAMYLCATGAGSSYNEQFFGPGTRLTVL.

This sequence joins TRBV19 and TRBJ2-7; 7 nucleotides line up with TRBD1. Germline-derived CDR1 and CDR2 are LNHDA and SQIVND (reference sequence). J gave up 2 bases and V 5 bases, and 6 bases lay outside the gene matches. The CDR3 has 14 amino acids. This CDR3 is CASSQDRFTYEQYF. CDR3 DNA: TGTGCCAGTAGTCAGGACAGGTTTACCTACGAGCAGTACTTC. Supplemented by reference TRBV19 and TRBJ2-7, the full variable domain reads DGGITQSPKYLFRKEGQNVTLSCEQNLNHDAMYWYRQDPGQGLRLIYYSQIVNDFQKGDIAEGYSVSREKKESFPLTVTSAQKNPTAFYLCASSQDRFTYEQYFGPGTRLTVT.

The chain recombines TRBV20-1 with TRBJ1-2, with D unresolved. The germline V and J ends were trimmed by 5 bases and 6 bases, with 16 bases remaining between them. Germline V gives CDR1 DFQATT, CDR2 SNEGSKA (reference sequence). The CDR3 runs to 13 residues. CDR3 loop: CSAFDGVGHGYTF. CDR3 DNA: TGCAGTGCTTTCGATGGGGTTGGCCATGGCTACACCTTC.

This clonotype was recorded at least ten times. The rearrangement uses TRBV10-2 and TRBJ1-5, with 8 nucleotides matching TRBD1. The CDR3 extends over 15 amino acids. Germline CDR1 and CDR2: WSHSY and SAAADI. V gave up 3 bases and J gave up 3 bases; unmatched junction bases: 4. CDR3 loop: CASSDSGGHNQPQHF. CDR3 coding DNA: TGCGCCAGCAGTGATTCAGGGGGCCACAATCAGCCCCAGCATTTT.

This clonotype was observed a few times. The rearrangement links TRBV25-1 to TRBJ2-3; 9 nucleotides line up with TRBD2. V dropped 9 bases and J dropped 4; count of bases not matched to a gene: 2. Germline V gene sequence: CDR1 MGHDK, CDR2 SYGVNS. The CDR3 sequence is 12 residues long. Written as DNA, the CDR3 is TGTGCCAGTCGGACTAGCGCAGATACGCAGTATTTT. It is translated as CASRTSADTQYF. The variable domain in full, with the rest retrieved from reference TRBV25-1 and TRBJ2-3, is EADIYQTPRYLVIGTGKKITLECSQTMGHDKMYWYQQDPGMELHLIHYSYGVNSTEKGDLSSESTVSRIRTEHFPLTLESARPSHTSQYLCASRTSADTQYFGPGTRLTVL.

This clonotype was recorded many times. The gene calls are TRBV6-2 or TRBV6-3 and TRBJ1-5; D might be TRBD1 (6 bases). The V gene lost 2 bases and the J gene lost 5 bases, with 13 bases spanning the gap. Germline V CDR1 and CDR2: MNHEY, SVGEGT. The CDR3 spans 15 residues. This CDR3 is CASSYEGEVYQPQHF. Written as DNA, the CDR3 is TGTGCCAGCAGTTACGAGGGGGAGGTTTATCAGCCCCAGCATTTT.

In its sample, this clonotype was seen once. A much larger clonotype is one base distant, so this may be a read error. The DNA for the CDR3 is TGTGCCAGCAGCTTGTGGCGAACAAGGAGCTCTGGAAACACCACATATTTT. Its protein is CASSLWRTRSSGNTTYF. J is TRBJ1-3 and V is TRBV5-6, with D unresolved. Germline V gene lookup returns CDR1 SGHDT and CDR2 YYEEEE. This CDR3 contains 17 residues.

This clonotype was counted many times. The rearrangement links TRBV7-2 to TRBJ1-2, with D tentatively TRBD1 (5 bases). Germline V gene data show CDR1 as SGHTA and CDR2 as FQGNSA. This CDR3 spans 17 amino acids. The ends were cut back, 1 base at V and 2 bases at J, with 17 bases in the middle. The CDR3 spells CASSLGTWDRSNYGYTF. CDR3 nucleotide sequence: TGTGCCAGCAGCTTAGGGACGTGGGACCGATCCAACTATGGCTACACCTTC.

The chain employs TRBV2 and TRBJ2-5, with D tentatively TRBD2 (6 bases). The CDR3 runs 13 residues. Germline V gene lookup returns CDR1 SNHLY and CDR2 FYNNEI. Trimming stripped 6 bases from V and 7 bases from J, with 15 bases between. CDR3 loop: CASRGGLKGTQYF. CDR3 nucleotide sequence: TGTGCCAGCAGGGGAGGACTTAAAGGGACCCAGTACTTC.

The CDR3 reads CSVDGTASGNTIYF. The CDR3 DNA reads as TGCAGCGTTGATGGGACAGCCTCTGGAAACACCATATATTTT. The chain has TRBV29-1 and TRBJ1-3; TRBD1 agrees at 7 bases. The ends lost 3 bases at V and 0 bases at J; junction bases unmatched: 2. Germline CDR1 is SQVTM and CDR2 is ANQGSEA. There are 14 residues in the CDR3.

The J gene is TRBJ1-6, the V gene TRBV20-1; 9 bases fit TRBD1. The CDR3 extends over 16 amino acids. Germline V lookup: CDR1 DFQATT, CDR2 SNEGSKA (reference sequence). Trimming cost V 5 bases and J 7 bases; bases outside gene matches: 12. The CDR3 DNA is TGCAGTGCTCGAAGACAGGGGGGTACGATGAATTCACCCCTCCACTTT. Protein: CSARRQGGTMNSPLHF.

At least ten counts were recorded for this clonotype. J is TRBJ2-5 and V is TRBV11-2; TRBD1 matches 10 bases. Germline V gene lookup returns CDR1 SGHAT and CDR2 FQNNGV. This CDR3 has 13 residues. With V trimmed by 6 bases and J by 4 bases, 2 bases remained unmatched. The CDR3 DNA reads TGTGCCAGCAGAGGACAGGGGGTAGAGACCCAGTACTTC. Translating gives CASRGQGVETQYF.

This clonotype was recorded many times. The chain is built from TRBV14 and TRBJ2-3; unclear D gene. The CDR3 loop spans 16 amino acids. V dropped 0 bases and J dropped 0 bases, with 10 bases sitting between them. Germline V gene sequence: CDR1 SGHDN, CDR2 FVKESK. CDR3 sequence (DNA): TGTGCCAGCAGCCAAGATCGAGGCTCTAGCACAGATACGCAGTATTTT. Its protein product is CASSQDRGSSTDTQYF.

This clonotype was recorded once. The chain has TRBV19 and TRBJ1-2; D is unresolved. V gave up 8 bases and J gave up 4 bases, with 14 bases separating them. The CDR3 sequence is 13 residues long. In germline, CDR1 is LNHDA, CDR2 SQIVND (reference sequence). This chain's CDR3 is CASHTRATYGYTF. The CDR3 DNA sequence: TGTGCCAGTCATACGAGGGCGACCTATGGCTACACCTTC.